Listed below are T cell receptor beta chains from one sample, sequenced in a study of cytomegalovirus exposure and HLA in healthy donors. The data were produced by immunoSEQ multiplex PCR, yet TCRdb's version contains in-frame clones alone and is incomplete. The sample has 200,000 or so clones, 84% seen once. Sample: PBMCs. These receptors were obtained from a boy aged 10-17 years in good health and CMV-seronegative. Each CDR3 is given with its conserved first and last residue. Fields, in order: V gene, clone size, D gene, CDR3 length, J gene, CDR3 DNA, CDR3 protein. The D gene is left open where the match is weak. For some rows the clone size is stated as once, few or many, or as a class when expanded; others skip it.

>TRBV13|NA|NA|13|TRBJ2-7
TGTGCCAGCAGCTCGGGTAGGTCGTACGAGCAGTACTTC
CASSSGRSYEQYF
>TRBV2|NA|NA|14|TRBJ1-5
TGTGCCAGCAGTGAAAGGCGGAGCAATCAGCCCCAGCATTTT
CASSERRSNQPQHF
>TRBV7-2|NA|NA|13|TRBJ1-1
TGTGCCAGCAGCGCCACAGGGTACACTGAAGCTTTCTTT
CASSATGYTEAFF
>TRBV30|once|NA|15|TRBJ1-5
TGTGCCTGGACTCCCTCGGGGGGGGCGAATCAGCCCCAGCATTTT
CAWTPSGGANQPQHF
>TRBV11-2|NA|TRBD2|16|TRBJ2-4
TGTGCCAGCAGCTTAACGACTAGCGGGACAAAAAACATTCAGTACTTC
CASSLTTSGTKNIQYF
>TRBV11-1|NA|NA|15|TRBJ2-1
TGTGCCAGCAGCTTAGGACGACTATCCTACAATGAGCAGTTCTTC
CASSLGRLSYNEQFF
>TRBV13|few|TRBD1|15|TRBJ2-7
TGTGCCAGCAGCTTAGGTCCAGGGGGTATCCACGAGCAGTACTTC
CASSLGPGGIHEQYF
>TRBV5-4|NA|NA|16|TRBJ1-3
TGTGCCAGCAGCTTGGACGGGAACAGGGTTGGAAACACCATATATTTT
CASSLDGNRVGNTIYF
>TRBV19|NA|TRBD1|14|TRBJ1-2
TGTGCCACACGTCGGGACAGGAGAAACTATGGCTACACCTTC
CATRRDRRNYGYTF
>TRBV27|NA|TRBD1|15|TRBJ1-4
TGTGCCAGCAGGCGACAGGGGGCATTAGATGAAAAACTGTTTTTT
CASRRQGALDEKLFF
>TRBV29-1|few|NA|13|TRBJ1-1
TGCAGCGTTGAGAGGCAGGGAGGCGCTGAAGCTTTCTTT
CSVERQGGAEAFF
>TRBV7-9|NA|NA|13|TRBJ1-1
TGTGCCAGCAGTACACGCCAGAACACTGAAGCTTTCTTT
CASSTRQNTEAFF
>TRBV28|NA|TRBD2|14|TRBJ2-1
TGTGCCAGCAGACTAGCGGGCTCCTACAATGAGCAGTTCTTC
CASRLAGSYNEQFF
>TRBV28|NA|NA|14|TRBJ2-2
TGTGCCAGCAACTCCAGGGTCCACACCGGGGAGCTGTTTTTT
CASNSRVHTGELFF
>TRBV7-8|NA|TRBD2|16|TRBJ2-1
TGTGCCAGCAGCCCCCGGACTAGCGGGGGGGACAATGAGCAGTTCTTC
CASSPRTSGGDNEQFF
>TRBV9|few|TRBD2|14|TRBJ2-1
TGTGCCAGCAGCGTAGTTAGCGGGCTGAATGAGCAGTTCTTC
CASSVVSGLNEQFF
>TRBV27|NA|TRBD1|13|TRBJ1-5
TGTGCCAGCAGCAGACAGGGGATAGAGCCCCAGCATTTT
CASSRQGIEPQHF
>TRBV18|few|NA|16|TRBJ1-4
TGTGCCAGCTCCCCCAAAAGGCAGGCAACTAATGAAAAACTGTTTTTT
CASSPKRQATNEKLFF
>TRBV6-1|NA|TRBD2|15|TRBJ2-5
TGTGCCAGCAGTGGACTAGCGGGGGGGCAAGAGACCCAGTACTTC
CASSGLAGGQETQYF
>TRBV2|NA|NA|12|TRBJ2-5
TGTGCCAGCAGTGATGTAGGGAGTGAGCAGTACTTC
CASSDVGSEQYF
>TRBV10-1|NA|TRBD1|15|TRBJ1-6
TGCGCCAGCAGTGAGTCTCAGGGGGCTAATTCACCCCTCCACTTT
CASSESQGANSPLHF
>TRBV11-2|NA|TRBD1|15|TRBJ2-2
TGTGCCAGCAGCCACGACAGGGTAAAGACCGGGGAGCTGTTTTTT
CASSHDRVKTGELFF